The T cell receptor beta chain under discussion was sequenced for a study of blood T cell repertoires in COVID-19 (dated by TCRdb to 2019 to 2021). With respect to the entire study: Collaborator samples came from the United States, Italy and Spain and covered acute and convalescent phases of COVID-19. Nearly every sample came with metadata listing a de-identified subject ID, COVID-19 status, age in years and sex. Subjects who had been exposed to COVID-19, were actively infected with it, or had recovered from it provided the deeply sampled blood TCRbeta repertoires that made up the dataset. The material from the prospective study consisted of cDNA or gDNA derived from T cells, B-cell-depleted T cells, or PBMCs. The samples were drawn from the first 160 participants of the ongoing ImmuneRACE study and from about 1,200 subjects provided by 6 global collaborators. HLA class I and class II types, where available, came from metadata supplied by the sample provider rather than from assay-based typing. The repertoires were released in a freely available public database intended as a resource for research on the immune response to SARS-CoV-2.

Overall study outcomes, separate from this receptor: How much clinical and demographic metadata was included differed by source and by participant, and the metadata was provided uncurated.

The germline V gene (reference sequence) specifies LNHDA as CDR1 and SQIVND as CDR2. From cysteine to phenylalanine, the CDR3 is 12 amino acids long. Of the read, only the CDR3 DNA is kept; its 36 bases are in frame from base 1. V gives up 4 bases and J gives up 5 bases, and the segment between their germline ends measures 8 bases. Whole blood was collected in K2EDTA tubes by collaborating institutions according to the institutions' own protocols. For TCRbeta analysis, collaborator samples were shipped as frozen whole blood, as isolated PBMCs, or as DNA extracted from either sample type. About this clone itself: Its antigen specificity is not known. Base qualities were left out, and no much larger clone turns up one base away.

TCRbeta CDR3 regions were amplified from genomic DNA using the immunoSEQ Assay, a bias-controlled multiplex PCR. In the paper's pipeline: The number of nucleated cells in each sample was estimated from the amplification of reference gene primers within the assay. To quantify the absolute abundance of each unique TCRbeta CDR3 rearrangement, sequence reads were collapsed and filtered. Productive Simpson clonality was computed per sample as the square root of Simpson's diversity index over productive rearrangements. Drawn from immuneACCESS, this table holds only the in-frame rearrangements with V and J called that TCRdb kept. Clones are partly lost; checked studies trace under half to an unresolved V gene and leave the rest unexplained. That table supplies the V and J calls and clone size; D and trimming were determined from the DNA. The sample contains about 240,000 clones, 75% to 90% of them found a single time. About an eighth of the sample is held by the ten biggest clonotypes.

The chain is assembled from TRBV19 and TRBJ1-1, with the D gene not clear enough to name. Input material: peripheral blood. This sequence originates from a woman aged 60-75 years with active or convalescent COVID-19. CDR3 sequence: CASSRLGTEAFF. The DNA sequence is as follows: TGTGCCAGTAGTAGACTCGGGACTGAAGCTTTCTTT. The CDR3 plus the reference TRBV19 and TRBJ1-1 genes for the other parts give the full variable domain: DGGITQSPKYLFRKEGQNVTLSCEQNLNHDAMYWYRQDPGQGLRLIYYSQIVNDFQKGDIAEGYSVSREKKESFPLTVTSAQKNPTAFYLCASSRLGTEAFFGQGTRLTVV.